What follows is one T cell receptor (beta chain) and its context. The data belong to a study of blood T cell repertoires in COVID-19. Study as a whole: Material from acute and convalescent COVID-19 was sourced from the United States, Italy and Spain. The analysed material was cDNA or gDNA that came from T cells, B-cell-depleted T cells, or PBMCs.

V lost 10 bases to trimming and J lost 1 base; unmatched junction nucleotides: 8. This CDR3 is built from 14 residues. Germline-derived CDR1 and CDR2 are SEHNR and FQNEAQ (reference sequence). Source study methods: From reference gene primer amplification, estimates of nucleated cell counts were derived. Sequencing used immunoSEQ multiplex PCR; TCRdb keeps in-frame clones, though not all of them. V and J calls and clone size are as listed in that table; D and trimming were resolved from the DNA. The table lists roughly 570,000 clones, roughly 89% of them singletons. The sample consisted of peripheral blood. The clonotype originates from a woman aged 45-65 years with COVID-19, enrolled during active disease. This chain joins TRBV7-9 and TRBJ2-3; 7 positions agree with TRBD2. This CDR3 reads CATQRGGGTDTQYF. The DNA for the CDR3 is TGTGCCACCCAGCGGGGTGGTGGCACAGATACGCAGTATTTT.